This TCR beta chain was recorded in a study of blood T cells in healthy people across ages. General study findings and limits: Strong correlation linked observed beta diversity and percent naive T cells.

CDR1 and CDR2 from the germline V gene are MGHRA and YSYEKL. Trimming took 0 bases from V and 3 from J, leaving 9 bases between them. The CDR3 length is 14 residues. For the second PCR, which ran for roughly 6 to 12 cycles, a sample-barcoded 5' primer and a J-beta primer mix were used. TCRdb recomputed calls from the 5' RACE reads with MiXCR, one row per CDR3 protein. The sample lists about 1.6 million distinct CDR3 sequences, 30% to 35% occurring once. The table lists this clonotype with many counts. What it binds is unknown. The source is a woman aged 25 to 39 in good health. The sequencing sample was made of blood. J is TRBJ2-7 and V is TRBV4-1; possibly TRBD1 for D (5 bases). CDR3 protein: CASSQDRQNYEQYF. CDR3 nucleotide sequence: TGCGCCAGCAGCCAAGATCGACAGAACTACGAGCAGTACTTC.